Listed below are T cell receptor beta chains from one sample, sequenced in a study of blood T cell repertoires in COVID-19. TCRdb's copy holds only in-frame clones and misses some; the assay was immunoSEQ multiplex PCR. The sample consists of approximately 50,000 clones, 85% to 90% of them appearing once. What was sequenced was peripheral blood. These receptor sequences come from a man at least 80 years old with active or convalescent COVID-19. Each CDR3 is given with its conserved first and last residue. Each record gives: V gene, D gene, J gene, clone size, CDR3 DNA, CDR3 protein. A D gene is named only where the DNA matches it firmly. The size entry is marked missing in some rows and otherwise reads once, few, many or a size class.

v_gene: TRBV28; d_gene: TRBD1; j_gene: TRBJ2-7; abundance: NA; CDR3nt: TGTGCCAGCAGGCTTACAGGGGTCGGCGAGCAGTACTTC; CDR3aa: CASRLTGVGEQYF
v_gene: TRBV19; d_gene: TRBD1; j_gene: TRBJ1-2; abundance: NA; CDR3nt: TGTGCCAGTAGCACATCCCTTCGTACGGACAGGGTAGGTTACGGCTACACCTTC; CDR3aa: CASSTSLRTDRVGYGYTF
v_gene: TRBV10-3; d_gene: TRBD2; j_gene: TRBJ2-5; abundance: NA; CDR3nt: TGTGCCATCAGAACGGCGGGAGAAGAGACCCAGTACTTC; CDR3aa: CAIRTAGEETQYF
v_gene: TRBV5-4; d_gene: NA; j_gene: TRBJ1-4; abundance: NA; CDR3nt: TGTGCCAGCAGCCAAGGGGCCGGGGGTGGAGAAAAACTGTTTTTT; CDR3aa: CASSQGAGGGEKLFF
v_gene: TRBV28; d_gene: NA; j_gene: TRBJ1-5; abundance: NA; CDR3nt: TGTGCCAGCAGTCCCCCCGTGGGGGGTTCGCATCAGCCCCAGCATTTT; CDR3aa: CASSPPVGGSHQPQHF
v_gene: TRBV24-1; d_gene: NA; j_gene: TRBJ2-3; abundance: NA; CDR3nt: TGTGCCACCGGGGGGGGGCCCACAGATACGCAGTATTTT; CDR3aa: CATGGGPTDTQYF
v_gene: TRBV5-1; d_gene: NA; j_gene: TRBJ1-2; abundance: NA; CDR3nt: TGCGCCAGCAGCTTGGATCTGTATTCCCTTGGCTACACCTTC; CDR3aa: CASSLDLYSLGYTF
v_gene: TRBV19; d_gene: NA; j_gene: TRBJ1-3; abundance: NA; CDR3nt: TGTGCCAGTAGTATCTCGACTGGGAGCTCTGGAAACACCATATATTTT; CDR3aa: CASSISTGSSGNTIYF
v_gene: TRBV9; d_gene: TRBD1; j_gene: TRBJ2-5; abundance: NA; CDR3nt: TGTGCCAGCAGCCCCCGGGACAGGGGGACCTTGTACCAAGAGACCCAGTACTTC; CDR3aa: CASSPRDRGTLYQETQYF
v_gene: TRBV7-2; d_gene: TRBD1; j_gene: TRBJ2-2; abundance: NA; CDR3nt: TGTGCCAGCAGCTTAGTTATAGGGGGCGTCGGGGAGCTGTTTTTT; CDR3aa: CASSLVIGGVGELFF
v_gene: TRBV5-1; d_gene: NA; j_gene: TRBJ2-1; abundance: once; CDR3nt: TGCGCCAGCAGCTTGGGCGGGATATTATACAATGAGCAGTTCTTC; CDR3aa: CASSLGGILYNEQFF
v_gene: TRBV3-1/TRBV3-2; d_gene: NA; j_gene: TRBJ1-6; abundance: once; CDR3nt: TGTGCCAGCAGCCCTTCAGGGGATGGTAATTCACCCCTCCACTTT; CDR3aa: CASSPSGDGNSPLHF
v_gene: TRBV5-1; d_gene: TRBD1; j_gene: TRBJ2-3; abundance: NA; CDR3nt: TGCGCCAGCAGTTTCCGTGGACAGGGAAGCACAGATACGCAGTATTTT; CDR3aa: CASSFRGQGSTDTQYF
v_gene: TRBV7-2; d_gene: TRBD1; j_gene: TRBJ2-7; abundance: NA; CDR3nt: TGTGCCAGCAGCTTACAGCCGGGACAGAAGTACGAGCAGTACTTC; CDR3aa: CASSLQPGQKYEQYF
v_gene: TRBV5-1; d_gene: NA; j_gene: TRBJ2-5; abundance: once; CDR3nt: TGCGCCAGCAGCTCACAAGTACAAGAGACCCAGTACTTC; CDR3aa: CASSSQVQETQYF
v_gene: TRBV7-2; d_gene: NA; j_gene: TRBJ2-7; abundance: NA; CDR3nt: TGTGCCAGCAGCTTAGGCCGACAGACCTACGAGCAGTACTTC; CDR3aa: CASSLGRQTYEQYF
v_gene: TRBV7-2; d_gene: NA; j_gene: TRBJ1-1; abundance: NA; CDR3nt: TGTGCCAGCAGCCCTATGGGGGGTCCAAACACTGAAGCTTTCTTT; CDR3aa: CASSPMGGPNTEAFF
v_gene: TRBV11-2; d_gene: TRBD2; j_gene: TRBJ2-1; abundance: few; CDR3nt: TGTGCCAGCAGCTCCCGTTTAAGCGGGACCTACAATGAGCAGTTCTTC; CDR3aa: CASSSRLSGTYNEQFF